The present T cell receptor beta chain was sequenced within a study of T cells in Graves' hyperthyroidism and ophthalmopathy. Template material for amplifying TCR beta CDR3 regions consisted of RNA transcripts. TCR CDR3 regions were first amplified by RT-PCR with HTBI primers. MiXCR, applied by TCRdb to the multiplex PCR reads, yields one record per CDR3 protein. Of around 280,000 distinct CDR3 sequences listed, roughly 15% are singletons. V lost 4 bases to trimming and J lost 4 bases, with 8 bases between them. The CDR3 spans 13 residues. CDR1 and CDR2 from the germline V gene are WNHNN and SYGVQD (reference sequence). Of note for this clonotype: Its antigen is currently unknown. This may be a read error: a much more frequent sequence differs by one nucleotide.

The study defined stable Graves' hyperthyroidism as no ophthalmopathy progression within 18 months. Study results and limitations: The blood repertoire included most of the expanded thyroid clonotypes above 0.001. The model forecast ophthalmopathy, anticipating it by a median around 6.9 months before onset.

The origin of this receptor is a woman aged 40 to 55 with Graves' hyperthyroidism. What was sequenced was blood. This sequence joins TRBV10-1 and TRBJ2-1; unclear D gene. This chain's CDR3 is CASSANRYNEQFF. The CDR3 nucleotides are TGCGCCAGCAGTGCTAACAGATACAATGAGCAGTTCTTC.